These T cell receptor beta chains were read from a single sample in a study of response to subunit inactivated influenza vaccine. From the RT-PCR reads, TCRdb called clonotypes with MiXCR, one entry per CDR3 protein. The repertoire has almost 250,000 distinct CDR3 sequences, approximately 12% of them found once; the top ten carry approximately 8.4%. This specimen consisted of non-naive T cells sorted from PBMCs, obtained around 15 days before vaccination. The receptors here all came from a man in his fifties who received an inactivated influenza vaccine. The CDR3 runs from the conserved cysteine through the conserved F or W. The D gene is left open where the match is weak. The listing skips clone size in some rows; elsewhere it reads once, few, many or a size class.

v_gene: TRBV7-9
abundance: many
d_gene: TRBD1
j_gene: TRBJ2-3
CDR3aa: CASSSDRGEDTQYF
CDR3nt: TGTGCCAGCAGCTCTGACAGGGGGGAAGATACGCAGTATTTT

v_gene: TRBV29-1
abundance: .
d_gene: .
j_gene: TRBJ2-1
CDR3aa: CSVLGYNEQFF
CDR3nt: TGCAGCGTTTTGGGATACAATGAGCAGTTCTTC

v_gene: TRBV25-1
abundance: .
d_gene: .
j_gene: TRBJ1-4
CDR3aa: CASREAGNEKLFF
CDR3nt: TGTGCCAGCAGGGAGGCAGGGAATGAAAAACTGTTTTTT

v_gene: TRBV20-1
abundance: many
d_gene: TRBD1
j_gene: TRBJ2-5
CDR3aa: CSAKRRGRVEETQYF
CDR3nt: TGCAGTGCAAAACGCAGGGGGCGGGTGGAAGAGACCCAGTACTTC

v_gene: TRBV5-1
abundance: few
d_gene: TRBD1
j_gene: TRBJ2-7
CDR3aa: CASSPRGQGSPYEQYF
CDR3nt: TGCGCCAGCAGCCCACGAGGACAGGGGAGTCCCTACGAGCAGTACTTC

v_gene: TRBV6-1
abundance: .
d_gene: TRBD1
j_gene: TRBJ2-2
CDR3aa: CASSAGQGSPGELFF
CDR3nt: TGTGCCAGCAGTGCCGGACAGGGGAGCCCCGGGGAGCTGTTTTTT

v_gene: TRBV7-9
abundance: .
d_gene: .
j_gene: TRBJ2-7
CDR3aa: CASSLIGLGEQLNEQYF
CDR3nt: TGTGCCAGCAGCTTAATCGGGTTGGGTGAACAGCTCAACGAGCAGTACTTC

v_gene: TRBV4-3
abundance: many
d_gene: .
j_gene: TRBJ2-7
CDR3aa: CASSLRKGLVRYEQYF
CDR3nt: TGCGCCAGCAGCCTCCGTAAAGGGCTAGTTAGATACGAGCAGTACTTC

v_gene: TRBV10-3
abundance: many
d_gene: .
j_gene: TRBJ1-3
CDR3aa: CAGGGQLSGNTIYF
CDR3nt: TGTGCCGGCGGTGGGCAGCTCTCTGGAAACACCATATATTTT

v_gene: TRBV20-1
abundance: many
d_gene: TRBD2
j_gene: TRBJ2-2
CDR3aa: CSASASGSPGELFF
CDR3nt: TGCAGTGCTAGCGCTAGCGGGAGTCCCGGGGAGCTGTTTTTT

v_gene: TRBV28
abundance: .
d_gene: .
j_gene: TRBJ2-7
CDR3aa: CASSLGLAYEQYF
CDR3nt: TGTGCCAGCAGTTTGGGACTCGCCTACGAGCAGTACTTC

v_gene: TRBV19
abundance: .
d_gene: TRBD1
j_gene: TRBJ1-2
CDR3aa: CASTGQGVYGYTF
CDR3nt: TGTGCCAGCACGGGACAGGGGGTCTATGGCTACACCTTC

v_gene: TRBV20-1
abundance: many
d_gene: .
j_gene: TRBJ1-2
CDR3aa: CSAGRGRFYGYTF
CDR3nt: TGCAGTGCCGGCCGAGGGCGCTTTTATGGCTACACCTTC

v_gene: TRBV25-1
abundance: many
d_gene: TRBD1
j_gene: TRBJ2-5
CDR3aa: CASSEFAQGVETQYF
CDR3nt: TGTGCCAGCAGTGAATTTGCACAGGGGGTCGAGACCCAGTACTTC

v_gene: TRBV6-2/TRBV6-3
abundance: many
d_gene: TRBD1
j_gene: TRBJ1-2
CDR3aa: CASTRDSSYGYTF
CDR3nt: TGTGCCAGCACCCGGGACAGTTCCTATGGCTACACCTTC

v_gene: TRBV5-6
abundance: many
d_gene: .
j_gene: TRBJ2-7
CDR3aa: CASSLGSQQGYEQYF
CDR3nt: TGTGCCAGCAGCTTGGGATCGCAGCAGGGATACGAGCAGTACTTC

v_gene: TRBV4-1
abundance: many
d_gene: TRBD1
j_gene: TRBJ1-2
CDR3aa: CASSQPGQGKYGYTF
CDR3nt: TGCGCCAGCAGCCAACCGGGACAGGGAAAGTATGGCTACACCTTC

v_gene: TRBV20-1
abundance: .
d_gene: .
j_gene: TRBJ1-6
CDR3aa: CSAGKRVSYNSPLHF
CDR3nt: TGCAGTGCCGGCAAACGCGTCTCCTATAATTCACCCCTCCACTTT

v_gene: TRBV5-5
abundance: few
d_gene: .
j_gene: TRBJ2-7
CDR3aa: CASSGSHEQYF
CDR3nt: TGTGCCAGCAGCGGGAGCCACGAGCAGTACTTC

v_gene: TRBV10-3
abundance: few
d_gene: .
j_gene: TRBJ2-3
CDR3aa: CAISEAGDTQYF
CDR3nt: TGTGCCATCAGTGAGGCAGGGGATACGCAGTATTTT

v_gene: TRBV6-2/TRBV6-3
abundance: many
d_gene: .
j_gene: TRBJ2-7
CDR3aa: CASKTMDYEQYF
CDR3nt: TGTGCCAGCAAGACTATGGACTACGAGCAGTACTTC

v_gene: TRBV12-3/TRBV12-4
abundance: many
d_gene: .
j_gene: TRBJ2-3
CDR3aa: CASSLAGVDTQYF
CDR3nt: TGTGCCAGCAGTTTAGCAGGCGTAGATACGCAGTATTTT